These 32 T cell receptor beta chains were all obtained from the same sample, sequenced in a study of blood T cell repertoires in COVID-19. TCRdb's table, derived via immunoSEQ multiplex PCR, lists solely in-frame clones and lacks some. The data contain 95,000 to 150,000 clones, 70% to 90% of them singletons. Input material: peripheral blood. The receptor set was obtained from a man aged 50-60 years with acute or convalescent COVID-19.

The chain joins TRBV6-5 to TRBJ2-1; tentative D call: TRBD1 (5 bases). V dropped 2 bases and J dropped 8 bases, with 13 bases sitting between them. The CDR3 is made up of 14 amino acids. Germline CDR1 and CDR2: MNHEY and SVGAGI. In DNA, the CDR3 is TGTGCCAGCAGTTACGCCCCATGGGGCTATGAGCAGTTCTTC. It yields the protein CASSYAPWGYEQFF.

The CDR3 DNA reads as TGTGCCAGCAGCTACAGGGGTTCACCCCTCCACTTT. Amino acid sequence: CASSYRGSPLHF. The J gene is TRBJ1-6, the V gene TRBV7-8; 7 nucleotides line up with TRBD1. Germline V gene lookup returns CDR1 SGHVS and CDR2 FQNEAQ. J gave up 9 bases and V 4 bases, and 0 bases lay outside the gene matches. The CDR3 totals 12 residues. The complete variable domain, with remaining parts taken from reference TRBV7-8 and TRBJ1-6, reads GAGVSQSPRYKVAKRGQDVALRCDPISGHVSLFWYQQALGQGPEFLTYFQNEAQLDKSGLPSDRFFAERPEGSVSTLKIQRTQQEDSAVYLCASSYRGSPLHFGNGTRLTVT.

The chain recombines TRBV24-1 with TRBJ2-5; a possible D gene is TRBD2 (6 bases). Between the trimmed V and J ends, which lost 9 bases and 2 bases, there was a span of 15 bases. Germline assignment: CDR1 KGHDR and CDR2 SFDVKD. The length of the CDR3 is 14 residues. The DNA for the CDR3 is TGTGCCACCGGAGGGCCGGATCGTCAAGAGACCCAGTACTTC. It is translated as CATGGPDRQETQYF.

The chain has TRBV19 and TRBJ1-1; D is uncertain. The germline V gene encodes CDR1 LNHDA and CDR2 SQIVND (reference sequence). The CDR3 contains 14 residues. Trimming cost V 7 bases and J 0 bases, with 12 bases left between them. The CDR3 here is CASTHLGLNTEAFF. CDR3 nucleotides: TGTGCCAGTACCCACCTAGGTCTGAACACTGAAGCTTTCTTT.

The chain is built from TRBV12-3 or TRBV12-4 and TRBJ2-2; TRBD1 might be the D (6 bases). The CDR3 consists of 13 residues. Trimming pared 6 bases from V and 4 bases from J, leaving 9 bases between. DNA for the CDR3: TGTGCCAGCAGCCTGACAGGCACCGGGGAGCTGTTTTTT. This encodes CASSLTGTGELFF.

The chain recombines TRBV3-1 (or the pseudogene TRBV3-2) with TRBJ2-7, with 7 bases fitting TRBD2. Trimming at V came to 5 bases and at J to 4 bases, leaving 8 bases not matched to a gene. This CDR3 spans 14 amino acids. Germline CDR1 LGHDT, CDR2 YNNKEL (reference sequence). The CDR3 spells CASSYASGFYEQYF. The CDR3, as DNA: TGTGCCAGCAGCTACGCTAGCGGATTTTACGAGCAGTACTTC.

V gene TRBV11-2 combines with J gene TRBJ1-2; possibly TRBD1 for D (6 bases). The V gene's germline CDR1 is SGHAT and CDR2 FQNNGV. The CDR3 has 15 residues. V lost 5 bases and J lost 7, with 20 bases in between. The CDR3 is CASSGTRGSGIGYTF. The CDR3 DNA sequence: TGTGCCAGCAGCGGAACCAGGGGTTCGGGTATTGGCTACACCTTC.

CDR3: CASSLSPGWDSGNTIYF. The CDR3, as DNA: TGTGCCAGCAGCTTAAGTCCAGGGTGGGATTCTGGAAACACCATATATTTT. The chain joins TRBV7-9 to TRBJ1-3, with a weak D call TRBD1 (5 bases). The CDR3 totals 17 residues. The germline V and J ends were trimmed by 2 bases and 1 base, with 15 bases remaining between them. Germline V gene lookup returns CDR1 SEHNR and CDR2 FQNEAQ (reference sequence). The whole variable domain, filled in from reference TRBV7-9 and TRBJ1-3, reads DTGVSQNPRHKITKRGQNVTFRCDPISEHNRLYWYRQTLGQGPEFLTYFQNEAQLEKSRLLSDRFSAERPKGSFSTLEIQRTEQGDSAMYLCASSLSPGWDSGNTIYFGEGSWLTVV.

This clone has a handful of counts. The V and J genes are TRBV18 and TRBJ2-1; 7 bases are shared with TRBD1. V was pared by 3 bases and J by 8 bases, with 7 bases of the junction left unmatched. CDR3 length: 14 residues. The germline gives CDR1 KGHSH, CDR2 LQKENI. The CDR3 loop reads CASSPVTGYDEQFF. DNA of the CDR3: TGTGCCAGCTCACCTGTGACAGGGTACGATGAGCAGTTCTTC.

The V call is TRBV30, the J call TRBJ2-1; the match to TRBD2 covers 7 bases. V gave up 0 bases and J gave up 9 bases; unmatched junction bases: 5. Germline V CDR1 and CDR2: GTSNPN, SVGIG (reference sequence). The CDR3 extends over 13 amino acids. For the CDR3, the DNA is TGTGCCTGGAGTGTCTGGCTAGCGGTTGAGCAGTTCTTC. Translated, it gives CAWSVWLAVEQFF.

This chain uses TRBV6-5 with TRBJ1-5, with TRBD1 as a possible D gene (6 bases). V dropped 0 bases and J dropped 7 bases, with 7 bases sitting between them. Germline CDR1 MNHEY, CDR2 SVGAGI. The length of the CDR3 is 13 residues. For the CDR3, the DNA is TGTGCCAGCAGTTACTCGACAGGCCAGCCCCAGCATTTT. This codes for CASSYSTGQPQHF.

V is TRBV12-5 and J is TRBJ2-5, with a possible D match to TRBD2 (6 bases). The CDR3 covers 16 residues. Trimming took 2 bases from V and 2 from J, leaving 15 bases between them. Looked up from germline, CDR1 is LGHNT and CDR2 is FRNRAP. CDR3 nucleotides: TGTGCTAGTGGTTTGCCCCTTGGCGGGGCACAAGAGACCCAGTACTTC. Translating it yields CASGLPLGGAQETQYF.

V usage is TRBV5-4 and J usage is TRBJ2-1, with no clear D. Trimming took off 0 bases at V and 7 bases at J, with 5 bases between the two ends. Germline V gene data show CDR1 as SGHNT and CDR2 as YYREEE (reference sequence). The CDR3 extends over 12 amino acids. CDR3 nucleotides: TGTGCCAGCAGCTTGGTGGAGAATGAGCAGTTCTTC. It translates to CASSLVENEQFF. Drawing the rest from reference TRBV5-4 and TRBJ2-1, the complete variable domain is ETGVTQSPTHLIKTRGQQVTLRCSSQSGHNTVSWYQQALGQGPQFIFQYYREEENGRGNFPPRFSGLQFPNYSSELNVNALELDDSALYLCASSLVENEQFFGPGTRLTVL.

This sequence joins TRBV10-3 and TRBJ2-2; perhaps TRBD2 as D (5 bases). The CDR3 length is 16 residues. The germline V gene has CDR1 ENHRY and CDR2 SYGVKD. Trimming pared 2 bases from V and 1 base from J, leaving 11 bases between. CDR3 in amino acids: CAISESGKGNTGELFF. The CDR3 DNA reads as TGTGCCATCAGTGAGAGCGGAAAGGGGAACACCGGGGAGCTGTTTTTT.

The V gene is TRBV2, the J gene TRBJ1-6; D unresolved. The CDR3 consists of 14 residues. Trimming removed 8 bases from V and 5 bases from J, with 13 bases in between. Germline CDR1 and CDR2: SNHLY and FYNNEI. CDR3 DNA: TGTGCCAGCGACCGTGGTGAGGATAATTCACCCCTCCACTTT. Translated, it gives CASDRGEDNSPLHF.

This chain links TRBV3-1 (or the pseudogene TRBV3-2) with TRBJ2-7; no clear D. Germline-derived CDR1 and CDR2 are LGHDT and YNNKEL (reference sequence). Trimming removed 1 base from V and 3 bases from J, with 4 bases in between. CDR3 size: 12 residues. The CDR3 nucleotides read TGTGCCAGCAGCCAAGTAGTCTACGAGCAGTACTTC. This gives the protein CASSQVVYEQYF.

The rearrangement uses TRBV28 and TRBJ1-5; 9 bases map to TRBD1. This CDR3 is 15 amino acids long. Germline-derived CDR1 and CDR2 are MDHEN and SYDVKM. The junction had 5 bases not matched to a gene; V was cut back by 1 base and J by 7 bases. CDR3: CASSLSTGGVQPQHF. As DNA, the CDR3 is TGTGCCAGCAGTTTATCCACAGGGGGCGTACAGCCCCAGCATTTT.

The chain couples TRBV12-3 or TRBV12-4 to TRBJ1-1; the D is unclear. Trimming left V 5 bases short and J 3 bases short, with 10 bases between. The CDR3 runs to 13 residues. The CDR3 loop reads CASSGLRDTEAFF. CDR3 sequence (DNA): TGTGCCAGCAGTGGACTTAGGGACACTGAAGCTTTCTTT.

The DNA for the CDR3 is TGTGCCACCCCAATCAGACAGGGAGGTAGCTACACCTTC. Its protein is CATPIRQGGSYTF. The chain uses TRBV7-9 and TRBJ1-2; 7 bases map to TRBD1. CDR3 length: 13 amino acids. In germline, CDR1 is SEHNR, CDR2 FQNEAQ (reference sequence). V shed 10 bases and J 9 bases; nucleotides not matched to a gene: 14. Filled out from reference TRBV7-9 and TRBJ1-2, the complete variable domain reads DTGVSQNPRHKITKRGQNVTFRCDPISEHNRLYWYRQTLGQGPEFLTYFQNEAQLEKSRLLSDRFSAERPKGSFSTLEIQRTEQGDSAMYLCATPIRQGGSYTFGSGTRLTVV.

The rearrangement links TRBV28 to TRBJ1-5, with 11 bases matching TRBD1. V was clipped by 6 bases and J by 5 bases; unmatched bases: 6. Germline values: CDR1 MDHEN, CDR2 SYDVKM. The CDR3 sequence is 15 residues long. The CDR3 protein is CASRTDRGRYQPQHF. In DNA form, the CDR3 reads TGTGCCAGCAGGACGGACAGGGGGCGTTATCAGCCCCAGCATTTT.

For the CDR3, the DNA is TGTGCCAGCAGCCACAGGTCTGCCGTCTCTGGAAACACCATATATTTT. This gives the protein CASSHRSAVSGNTIYF. This chain connects TRBV14 to TRBJ1-3; no clear D gene. Per germline, CDR1 SGHDN and CDR2 FVKESK. CDR3 length: 16 amino acids. V dropped 3 bases and J dropped 0 bases, with 12 bases sitting between them.

This rearrangement joins TRBV29-1 to TRBJ1-2; the D gene is possibly TRBD1 (6 bases). Trimming pared 7 bases from V and 4 bases from J, leaving 19 bases between. The CDR3 length is 14 residues. Per germline, CDR1 SQVTM and CDR2 ANQGSEA. CDR3 sequence reads: CSAGSGDYAYGYTF. The CDR3 nucleotides are TGCAGCGCCGGCTCAGGGGACTACGCCTATGGCTACACCTTC. The full variable domain, rest sourced from reference TRBV29-1 and TRBJ1-2, is SAVISQKPSRDICQRGTSLTIQCQVDSQVTMMFWYRQQPGQSLTLIATANQGSEATYESGFVIDKFPISRPNLTFSTLTVSNMSPEDSSIYLCSAGSGDYAYGYTFGSGTRLTVV.

In this sample, this clone turned up once. This chain connects TRBV5-6 to TRBJ2-2; D ambiguous. V was trimmed by 5 bases and J by 0 bases, leaving 11 bases between them. The CDR3 has 15 residues. Germline V gene sequence: CDR1 SGHDT, CDR2 YYEEEE. The CDR3 DNA follows: TGTGCCAGCAGTTTTAGCCATTCGAACACCGGGGAGCTGTTTTTT. Translating gives CASSFSHSNTGELFF. Together with reference TRBV5-6 and TRBJ2-2, the CDR3 gives the full variable domain: DAGVTQSPTHLIKTRGQQVTLRCSPKSGHDTVSWYQQALGQGPQFIFQYYEEEERQRGNFPDRFSGHQFPNYSSELNVNALLLGDSALYLCASSFSHSNTGELFFGEGSRLTVL.

The chain links TRBV11-3 to TRBJ2-1; 8 bases align to TRBD1. The trim removed 3 bases at V and 5 bases at J, leaving 6 bases unmatched. From germline, CDR1 is SGHNT and CDR2 YENEEA. The CDR3 totals 15 residues. CDR3 residues: CASSFRTGSNNEQFF. Written as DNA, the CDR3 is TGTGCCAGCAGCTTTAGGACAGGGTCTAACAATGAGCAGTTCTTC.

V usage is TRBV12-5 and J usage is TRBJ1-5; D is undetermined. The CDR3 covers 15 residues. Trimming removed 6 bases at V and 2 bases at J, with 14 bases between. Germline V gives CDR1 LGHNT, CDR2 FRNRAP. The DNA for the CDR3 is TGTGCTAGTGGCCCACCCATTCGAGGCAATCAGCCCCAGCATTTT. This gives the protein CASGPPIRGNQPQHF.

A single count supports this clone. This chain links TRBV5-1 with TRBJ2-1; 8 bases fit TRBD1. The trim removed 3 bases at V and 10 bases at J, leaving 6 bases unmatched. The CDR3 runs to 13 residues. Per the germline V gene, CDR1 is SGHRS and CDR2 is YFSETQ. The CDR3 region has the DNA TGCGCCAGCAGCTCCGTCGGACAGGGCGAGCAGTTCTTC. It is translated as CASSSVGQGEQFF.

The genes are TRBV3-1 (or the pseudogene TRBV3-2) and TRBJ2-7, with 14 bases fitting TRBD2. V was pared by 4 bases and J by 5 bases, with 7 bases of the junction left unmatched. The CDR3 has 16 residues. The germline CDR1 and CDR2 sequences are LGHDT and YNNKEL (reference sequence). The CDR3 loop reads CASSRLGLAGENEQYF. In nucleotides, the CDR3 is TGTGCCAGCAGCCGCCTGGGACTAGCGGGAGAAAACGAGCAGTACTTC.

The chain has TRBV27 and TRBJ2-7; D possibly corresponds to TRBD1 (5 bases). V lost 6 bases and J lost 2, with 11 bases in between. CDR1 is MNHEY and CDR2 is SMNVEV in the germline V gene (reference sequence). The CDR3 length is 13 residues. The CDR3 spells CASSPGPAYEQYF. The CDR3, as DNA: TGTGCCAGCAGCCCAGGGCCGGCCTACGAGCAGTACTTC.

This chain connects TRBV30 to TRBJ1-3; D is undetermined. In germline, CDR1 is GTSNPN, CDR2 SVGIG (reference sequence). The CDR3 is 13 residues long. V lost 5 bases to trimming and J lost 0 bases, with 8 bases between them. CDR3 coding DNA: TGTGCCTGGGCCCCTACCTCTGGAAACACCATATATTTT. Its protein product is CAWAPTSGNTIYF.

The chain recombines TRBV27 with TRBJ1-2, with TRBD1 matching over 9 bases. The CDR3 sequence is 13 residues long. The V and J ends lost 8 bases and 8 bases, in that order; junction bases with no gene match: 9. CDR1 is MNHEY and CDR2 is SMNVEV in the germline V gene (reference sequence). The DNA of the CDR3 is TGTGCCAGCTCTAGGACAGGGGTGGGCGGCTACACCTTC. Translating it yields CASSRTGVGGYTF.

The chain recombines TRBV4-1 with TRBJ1-1; the D gene is possibly TRBD1 (6 bases). This CDR3 spans 18 amino acids. Deletions cut 1 base from V and 1 base from J, with 19 bases between. CDR1 and CDR2 (germline): MGHRA, YSYEKL. Here the CDR3 DNA reads TGCGCCAGCAGCCAAGTCGGCAGGGGAGGGGGTTGGAACACTGAAGCTTTCTTT. Translation: CASSQVGRGGGWNTEAFF.

Turning to this clone: Other DNA variants within this sample encode the same CDR3. The V call is TRBV24-1, the J call TRBJ2-1, with 9 bases lining up with TRBD1. The J segment lost 5 bases and the V segment lost 3 bases, leaving 4 bases of the junction unmatched. Germline assignment: CDR1 KGHDR and CDR2 SFDVKD. There are 15 residues in the CDR3. CDR3 in DNA: TGTGCCACCAGTGATCCCGGGACAGGGAACAATGAGCAGTTCTTC. It yields the protein CATSDPGTGNNEQFF.